These 26 T cell receptor beta chains originate from one sample sequenced in a study of CD4+ T cells in melanoma. Clones were sequenced by immunoSEQ multiplex PCR, and TCRdb holds only the in-frame ones, with some missing. The data show about 140,000 clones, about 93% seen once. Receptors originate from a human donor with melanoma.

This clone has just one count. The J gene is TRBJ1-4, the V gene TRBV30, with D perhaps matching TRBD1 (5 bases). Germline V gene sequence: CDR1 GTSNPN, CDR2 SVGIG (reference sequence). V gave up 0 bases and J gave up 0 bases, with 8 bases separating them. The CDR3 has 15 residues. As DNA, the CDR3 is TGTGCCTGGAGTGTGAGGGGACCAACTAATGAAAAACTGTTTTTT. Amino acid sequence: CAWSVRGPTNEKLFF.

The chain carries TRBV11-2 and TRBJ1-1; no clear D. The CDR3 runs 13 residues. With 5 bases removed from V and 1 base from J, the gap between germline ends came to 8 bases. Germline lookup yields CDR1 SGHAT and CDR2 FQNNGV. CDR3 sequence: CASSPAPNTEAFF. The CDR3 DNA sequence: TGTGCCAGCAGCCCGGCCCCGAACACTGAAGCTTTCTTT.

CDR3 amino acids: CASGRQRTSGVSTDTQYF. The DNA for the CDR3 is TGTGCCAGCGGCCGACAAAGGACTAGCGGGGTTAGCACAGATACGCAGTATTTT. The J gene is TRBJ2-3, the V gene TRBV2; 12 bases map to TRBD2. Germline values: CDR1 SNHLY, CDR2 FYNNEI. This CDR3 contains 18 residues. The junction had 12 bases not matched to a gene; V was cut back by 8 bases and J by 0 bases. The entire variable domain, with the rest obtained from reference TRBV2 and TRBJ2-3, is as follows: EPEVTQTPSHQVTQMGQEVILRCVPISNHLYFYWYRQILGQKVEFLVSFYNNEISEKSEIFDDQFSVERPDGSNFTLKIRSTKLEDSAMYFCASGRQRTSGVSTDTQYFGPGTRLTVL.

The rearrangement joins TRBV25-1 to TRBJ1-2; D unresolved. Trimming removed 2 bases from V and 4 bases from J, with 11 bases in between. CDR1 and CDR2 from the germline V gene are MGHDK and SYGVNS. This CDR3 is built from 14 residues. CDR3 sequence: CASSERNSPYGYTF. In DNA form, the CDR3 reads TGTGCCAGCAGTGAACGGAACAGCCCCTATGGCTACACCTTC.

The CDR3 reads CASSPRTSGSYNEQFF. The CDR3 nucleotides read TGTGCCAGCAGCCCCCGGACTAGCGGGTCCTACAATGAGCAGTTCTTC. V gene TRBV9 combines with J gene TRBJ2-1; 11 bases align to TRBD2. This CDR3 has 16 amino acids. J lost 1 base, V lost 4 bases, and 4 bases had no gene match. In germline, CDR1 is SGDLS, CDR2 YYNGEE.

The chain couples TRBV7-2 to TRBJ2-5; D possibly matches TRBD1 or TRBD2 (5 bases each). Trimming removed 5 bases from V and 5 bases from J, with 18 bases in between. The germline CDR1 and CDR2 sequences are SGHTA and FQGNSA. The CDR3 is 15 residues long. CDR3 nucleotide sequence: TGTGCCAGCAGCCCCCGCGTCGGGACCGGGGAGACCCAGTACTTC. Residues: CASSPRVGTGETQYF.

This rearrangement joins TRBV30 to TRBJ2-5; D ambiguous. V shed 0 bases and J shed 3 bases, with 5 bases lying between them. Germline lookup yields CDR1 GTSNPN and CDR2 SVGIG (reference sequence). The CDR3 length is 12 residues. The CDR3, as DNA: TGTGCCTGGAGTGTAAAGGAAGAGACCCAGTACTTC. Amino acids: CAWSVKEETQYF.

The sample holds a few counts of this clone. For the CDR3, the DNA is TGTGCCAGCAGTGACTTAGGGGACGGACCTTATGGCTACACCTTC. It specifies CASSDLGDGPYGYTF. The chain links TRBV6-1 to TRBJ1-2; possibly TRBD1 for D (5 bases). Germline assignment: CDR1 MNHNS and CDR2 SASEGT. V lost 3 bases, J lost 5 bases, and 16 bases lay in between. The CDR3 totals 15 residues.

The rearrangement uses TRBV11-3 and TRBJ2-5; perhaps TRBD2 as D (7 bases). This CDR3 region has 15 residues. Germline V gene sequence: CDR1 SGHNT, CDR2 YENEEA. The V end lost 0 bases, the J end lost 5 bases, and 13 bases lay between the germline ends. For the CDR3, the DNA is TGTGCCAGCAGCTTAGACGGGGGGCGGTGGGAGACCCAGTACTTC. Encoded protein: CASSLDGGRWETQYF.

This chain uses TRBV19 with TRBJ2-1; 9 bases are shared with TRBD2. This CDR3 region has 14 residues. The V gene end was trimmed by 3 bases and the J gene end by 9 bases; junction bases not matched to a gene: 6. CDR1 and CDR2 (germline): LNHDA, SQIVND (reference sequence). The CDR3 spells CASSIQASGAEQFF. In DNA form, the CDR3 reads TGTGCCAGTAGTATCCAGGCTAGCGGGGCTGAGCAGTTCTTC.

V usage is TRBV19 and J usage is TRBJ1-2, with a weak D call TRBD1 (5 bases). The CDR3 spans 14 residues. Looked up from germline, CDR1 is LNHDA and CDR2 is SQIVND (reference sequence). The V end lost 9 bases, the J end lost 8 bases, and 22 bases lay between the germline ends. The DNA of the CDR3 is TGTGCCAGCCTCTCAAAACGGGGGACCGGGGGCTACACCTTC. The encoded protein is CASLSKRGTGGYTF. The full variable domain, completed using reference TRBV19 and TRBJ1-2, is DGGITQSPKYLFRKEGQNVTLSCEQNLNHDAMYWYRQDPGQGLRLIYYSQIVNDFQKGDIAEGYSVSREKKESFPLTVTSAQKNPTAFYLCASLSKRGTGGYTFGSGTRLTVV.

This chain joins TRBV7-9 and TRBJ1-1, with D maybe TRBD1 (5 bases). The length of the CDR3 is 14 residues. Per the germline V gene, CDR1 is SEHNR and CDR2 is FQNEAQ (reference sequence). The V gene lost 1 base and the J gene lost 2 bases, with 8 bases spanning the gap. The DNA for the CDR3 is TGTGCCAGCAGCTTAGTGGGGGAAAACACTGAAGCTTTCTTT. Translation: CASSLVGENTEAFF.

This chain joins TRBV18 and TRBJ1-1; no clear D gene. The CDR3 is 13 amino acids. Germline lookup yields CDR1 KGHSH and CDR2 LQKENI. The V end lost 3 bases, the J end lost 8 bases, and 13 bases lay between the germline ends. The CDR3 nucleotides read TGTGCCAGCTCACCGTCAGGCGATTTCGAAGCTTTCTTT. Translating gives CASSPSGDFEAFF.

This clone was recorded only once. The chain uses TRBV5-1 and TRBJ2-5; TRBD1 matches 8 bases. The V gene end was trimmed by 4 bases and the J gene end by 5 bases; junction bases not matched to a gene: 4. The length of the CDR3 is 13 residues. Germline values: CDR1 SGHRS, CDR2 YFSETQ. The CDR3 loop reads CASSIGQGETQYF. DNA for the CDR3: TGCGCCAGCAGCATAGGACAGGGTGAGACCCAGTACTTC.

The chain couples TRBV2 to TRBJ1-1; 8 nucleotides agree with TRBD1. With V trimmed by 5 bases and J by 5 bases, 10 bases remained unmatched. Germline V gene data show CDR1 as SNHLY and CDR2 as FYNNEI. This CDR3 is built from 15 residues. CDR3 sequence: CASSTTDRGGTEAFF. The CDR3 coding sequence is TGTGCCAGCAGTACAACAGACAGGGGAGGAACTGAAGCTTTCTTT.

V usage is TRBV5-1 and J usage is TRBJ2-5, with 10 positions matching TRBD2. The germline V gene encodes CDR1 SGHRS and CDR2 YFSETQ. The J segment lost 5 bases and the V segment lost 0 bases, leaving 4 bases of the junction unmatched. This CDR3 has 15 residues. The chain's CDR3 is CASSLGASGGETQYF. CDR3 DNA sequence: TGCGCCAGCAGCTTGGGCGCTAGCGGGGGTGAGACCCAGTACTTC. Based on the CDR3 plus reference TRBV5-1 and TRBJ2-5, the full variable domain is KAGVTQTPRYLIKTRGQQVTLSCSPISGHRSVSWYQQTPGQGLQFLFEYFSETQRNKGNFPGRFSGRQFSNSRSEMNVSTLELGDSALYLCASSLGASGGETQYFGPGTRLLVL.

This clone was picked up a small number of times. Germline and junction disagree at one end, which may indicate a read error. The rearrangement links TRBV7-6 to TRBJ2-1, with D tentatively TRBD1 (6 bases). This CDR3 is built from 16 residues. Germline values: CDR1 SGHVS, CDR2 FNYEAQ. In DNA, the CDR3 is TGTGCCAGCAGCTTAGCTGGGGGCAGGTCCTTCAATGAGCAGTTCTTC. It yields the protein CASSLAGGRSFNEQFF.

The CDR3 reads CASSSERVLYNEQFF. In DNA form, the CDR3 reads TGTGCCAGCTCATCAGAGCGGGTACTCTACAATGAGCAGTTCTTC. V is TRBV18 and J is TRBJ2-1; D may be TRBD2 (6 bases). Trimming removed 5 bases at V and 3 bases at J, with 14 bases between. The CDR3 spans 15 residues. Germline CDR1 reads KGHSH; CDR2 reads LQKENI.

This clone was counted a few times. CDR3 nucleotide sequence: TGCGCCAGCAGTGAGGACACCGGGGAGCTGTTTTTT. This sequence encodes CASSEDTGELFF. The chain recombines TRBV10-2 with TRBJ2-2; D call uncertain. This CDR3 contains 12 residues. V was clipped by 2 bases and J by 3 bases, with 1 base between them. Germline assignment: CDR1 WSHSY and CDR2 SAAADI.

This rearrangement joins TRBV19 to TRBJ1-2; 10 bases line up with TRBD1. Germline assignment: CDR1 LNHDA and CDR2 SQIVND (reference sequence). The CDR3 consists of 17 residues. The V and J ends lost 6 bases and 3 bases, in that order; junction bases with no gene match: 13. CDR3 in amino acids: CASSLHRPGQGDYGYTF. Written as DNA, the CDR3 is TGTGCCAGTAGCTTACACCGCCCAGGACAGGGGGACTATGGCTACACCTTC.

This clone was observed once. The rearrangement links TRBV5-8 to TRBJ1-5; 7 bases match TRBD1. CDR3 size: 16 residues. V dropped 2 bases and J dropped 7; count of bases not matched to a gene: 12. CDR1 SGHTS and CDR2 YDEGEE come from the germline V gene. The CDR3 nucleotides read TGTGCCAGCAGCTTTGAGGGGGCAAGGGGCGGCCAGCCCCAGCATTTT. Translating it yields CASSFEGARGGQPQHF.

This chain uses TRBV30 with TRBJ2-1; D remains ambiguous. Germline CDR1 and CDR2: GTSNPN and SVGIG (reference sequence). This CDR3 has 10 amino acids. Deletions cut 1 base from V and 8 bases from J, with 3 bases between. The CDR3 DNA follows: TGTGCCTGGAGTGCGTATGAGCAGTTCTTC. Encoded protein: CAWSAYEQFF.

The chain couples TRBV6-6 to TRBJ1-2; D uncertain. Germline V lookup: CDR1 MNHNY, CDR2 SVGAGI (reference sequence). The CDR3 has 14 amino acids. V lost 5 bases to trimming and J lost 4 bases, with 14 bases between them. Here the CDR3 reads CASSNPGLSYGYTF. In DNA form, the CDR3 reads TGTGCCAGCAGTAACCCAGGATTAAGCTATGGCTACACCTTC.

The genes are TRBV11-2 and TRBJ2-7; 12 nucleotides match TRBD2. CDR3 size: 14 residues. Losses at the gene ends were 5 bases for V and 6 bases for J; bases not matched to a gene: 5. CDR1 SGHAT and CDR2 FQNNGV come from the germline V gene. CDR3 in amino acids: CASSGLAGFLEQYF. Written as DNA, the CDR3 is TGTGCCAGCAGCGGACTAGCGGGGTTTCTCGAGCAGTACTTC.

The chain combines TRBV5-1 with TRBJ1-2, with D tentatively TRBD1 (5 bases). The CDR3 is 13 residues long. V gave up 4 bases and J gave up 7 bases, with 14 bases separating them. Germline V gene data show CDR1 as SGHRS and CDR2 as YFSETQ. The CDR3 DNA follows: TGCGCCAGCAGCGGGCGGGGGAGGAGTGGCTACACCTTC. It specifies CASSGRGRSGYTF.

The V gene is TRBV14, the J gene TRBJ1-2, with 7 bases identical to TRBD1. CDR3 length: 16 residues. V lost 1 base and J lost 0; bases outside the gene matches: 5. In germline, CDR1 is SGHDN, CDR2 FVKESK. The CDR3 region has the DNA TGTGCCAGCAGCCAAGTTTCCGGGACAGCTAACTATGGCTACACCTTC. It is translated as CASSQVSGTANYGYTF. Full variable domain (remainder filled in from reference TRBV14 and TRBJ1-2): EAGVTQFPSHSVIEKGQTVTLRCDPISGHDNLYWYRRVMGKEIKFLLHFVKESKQDESGMPNNRFLAERTGGTYSTLKVQPAELEDSGVYFCASSQVSGTANYGYTFGSGTRLTVV.